The clone carrying this TCR beta chain was found a few times. This sample was taken from a study of blood T cell repertoires in COVID-19. The CDR3 sequence is 13 residues long. The V end was cut by 8 bases, the J end by 1 base, with 10 bases between. CDR1 is SNHLY, CDR2 FYNNEI, per germline. The assay was immunoSEQ multiplex PCR, and TCRdb's table has in-frame clones only and misses some. The table lists about 140,000 clones, roughly four fifths of them singletons, with approximately 4% in the top ten. The specimen sequenced was peripheral blood. The chain recombines TRBV2 with TRBJ2-3, with unresolved D. The TCR comes from a woman aged 55-70 years with acute or convalescent COVID-19. The chain's CDR3 is CASGGVGTDTQYF. CDR3 nucleotides: TGTGCCAGCGGTGGAGTGGGCACAGATACGCAGTATTTT.